The rows below give T cell receptor beta chains drawn from one sample of a study of blood T cell repertoires in COVID-19. Repertoires were generated with immunoSEQ multiplex PCR, while TCRdb's copy carries only in-frame clones and drops some. Here the sample spans 170,000 or so clones, about 86% being singletons. The sample consisted of peripheral blood. The receptors were gathered from a woman between 18 and 29 years old who had recovered from COVID-19. The CDR3 runs from the conserved cysteine through the conserved F or W. The D gene is left open where the match is weak. The listing skips clone size in some rows; elsewhere it reads once, few, many or a size class.

clone size	CDR3 length	V gene	D gene	J gene	CDR3 DNA	CDR3 protein
.	15	TRBV5-1	TRBD1	TRBJ1-2	TGCGCCAGCAGCTGGGGACAGGCCGCTAACTATGGCTACACCTTC	CASSWGQAANYGYTF
.	13	TRBV15	.	TRBJ1-1	TGTGCCACCAGCCGATTTCAGACACCTGAAGCTTTCTTT	CATSRFQTPEAFF
.	14	TRBV11-2	TRBD2	TRBJ2-1	TGTGCCAGCAGCTTCCAGTCGGGACTAGATGAGCAGTTCTTC	CASSFQSGLDEQFF
.	15	TRBV9	.	TRBJ2-3	TGTGCCAGCAGCGTAGTAGCGATTCCTCCAGATACGCAGTATTTT	CASSVVAIPPDTQYF
few	15	TRBV11-1	TRBD1	TRBJ2-3	TGTGCCAGCAGCCTCGGGACAGGGGACACAGATACGCAGTATTTT	CASSLGTGDTDTQYF
.	16	TRBV7-5	.	TRBJ2-1	TGTGCCAGAAGCTTAGTACGGTTGTCCCCTTACAATGAGCAGTTCTTC	CARSLVRLSPYNEQFF
few	17	TRBV27	.	TRBJ1-6	TGTGCCAGCAGTTTACGTTTACGAGGCCACTATAATTCACCCCTCCACTTT	CASSLRLRGHYNSPLHF
.	14	TRBV25-1	.	TRBJ1-2	TGTGCCAGCAGTGAACCGGGGATCGGGTTCGGCTACACCTTC	CASSEPGIGFGYTF
.	20	TRBV13	TRBD1	TRBJ1-6	TGTGCCAGCAGCTTAGGCCGAATAAAAGGGACAGGGATTTTGGGTTCACCCCTCCACTTT	CASSLGRIKGTGILGSPLHF
once	14	TRBV14	TRBD1	TRBJ1-2	TGTGCCAGCAGCCAACTGGGACAGCCACCGGGCTACACCTTC	CASSQLGQPPGYTF
.	15	TRBV14	TRBD2	TRBJ2-5	TGTGCCAGCAGCCAATTTCAAGCGGGGAGCGAGACCCAGTACTTC	CASSQFQAGSETQYF
.	15	TRBV4-1	TRBD2	TRBJ2-5	TGCGCCAGCAGCCAAGGGGTTAGCGGGAGTTTTTTCCAGTACTTC	CASSQGVSGSFFQYF
.	15	TRBV6-5	TRBD1	TRBJ2-7	TGTGCCAGCAGTTATGGGACAGGGGGATCCTACGAGCAGTACTTC	CASSYGTGGSYEQYF
.	16	TRBV7-6	TRBD2	TRBJ2-5	TGTGCCAGCACCCCCCGGGGGGGCACTAACGTGGGGACCCAGTACTTC	CASTPRGGTNVGTQYF
.	15	TRBV6-5	TRBD1	TRBJ1-2	TGTGCCAGCAGACGAGACAGGGCCCTTAACTATGGCTACACCTTC	CASRRDRALNYGYTF
.	14	TRBV6-2/TRBV6-3	.	TRBJ2-4	TGTGCCAGCAGTTACTCTCAGGGGAGAGACATTCAGTACTTC	CASSYSQGRDIQYF
.	15	TRBV28	.	TRBJ1-4	TGTGCCAGCAGTTTATCGGCGGGAGGAGGCGAAAAACTGTTTTTT	CASSLSAGGGEKLFF
.	14	TRBV4-1	TRBD1	TRBJ2-1	TGCGCCAGCAGCAGTGGACAGGTTTTGAATGAGCAGTTCTTC	CASSSGQVLNEQFF
.	11	TRBV5-5	.	TRBJ2-3	TGTGCCAGCACCTCCGCAGATACGCAGTATTTT	CASTSADTQYF
.	15	TRBV5-1	TRBD2	TRBJ2-1	TGCGCCAGCAGTCTTTGGCGGGGGGCCTACAATGAGCAGTTCTTC	CASSLWRGAYNEQFF
.	15	TRBV7-2	TRBD2	TRBJ2-2	TGTGCCAGCAGCTTAGTTCGCGGGGGGGTCGGGGAGCTGTTTTTT	CASSLVRGGVGELFF
.	15	TRBV7-2	.	TRBJ2-7	TGTGCCAGCAGCTTAGGGCGGACAGCTACCTACGAGCAGTACTTC	CASSLGRTATYEQYF
once	15	TRBV19	TRBD1	TRBJ2-7	TGTGCCAGTAGTATCTCCCAGGGGGCTTTAAACGAGCAGTACTTC	CASSISQGALNEQYF
many	16	TRBV15	.	TRBJ1-5	TGTGCCACCAGCAGAGCCCTAGGAGAAGGCAATCAGCCCCAGCATTTT	CATSRALGEGNQPQHF
once	14	TRBV29-1	TRBD2	TRBJ2-3	TGCAGCGGAAAAGCGGGAGCAGGCACAGATACGCAGTATTTT	CSGKAGAGTDTQYF
once	17	TRBV21-1	.	TRBJ2-3	TGTGCCAGCAGCAAAGGGACTAGCGGGGGTCGCACAGATACGCAGTATTTT	CASSKGTSGGRTDTQYF
.	18	TRBV7-2	TRBD1	TRBJ2-2	TGTGCCAGCAGCTTCCGGGACAGGGGGCGCTCGGGCACCGGGGAGCTGTTTTTT	CASSFRDRGRSGTGELFF
.	15	TRBV6-2/TRBV6-3	TRBD2	TRBJ2-3	TGTGCCAGCAGTTACTCGAGCGGGAATCCAGATACGCAGTATTTT	CASSYSSGNPDTQYF
.	16	TRBV27	.	TRBJ1-2	TGTGCCAGCAGTTTAGTTCCCCACGGGGAGGGGTATGGCTACACCTTC	CASSLVPHGEGYGYTF
once	14	TRBV30	TRBD1	TRBJ2-2	TGTGCCTGGAGACCGGGACAGGGGATCGGGGAGCTGTTTTTT	CAWRPGQGIGELFF
.	16	TRBV24-1	TRBD2	TRBJ2-3	TGTGCCACCAGGGCTGAGGGCAGCGGGACCTCGGGGACGCAGTATTTT	CATRAEGSGTSGTQYF
once	15	TRBV6-2/TRBV6-3	TRBD2	TRBJ2-3	TGTGCCAGCAGTTACTCTAGCGGGGACACAGATACGCAGTATTTT	CASSYSSGDTDTQYF
.	15	TRBV7-9	.	TRBJ2-6	TGTGCCAGCAGCATCAGGGGTGCCGGGGCCAACGTCCTGACTTTC	CASSIRGAGANVLTF
.	14	TRBV7-6	TRBD1	TRBJ1-5	TGTGCCAGCAGCCGCGGACAGGGAGGGGCGCCCCAGCATTTT	CASSRGQGGAPQHF
.	14	TRBV2	.	TRBJ2-7	TGTGCCAGCGATGGACTCCTGAGCTCCTACGAGCAGTACTTC	CASDGLLSSYEQYF
.	14	TRBV18	.	TRBJ1-2	TGTGCCAGCTCACTCGACAGGCCCAAGGGCGGCTACACCTTC	CASSLDRPKGGYTF
few	12	TRBV7-9	.	TRBJ2-5	TGTGCCAGCAGCCTTACAGAAGAGACCCAGTACTTC	CASSLTEETQYF
.	15	TRBV2	.	TRBJ1-5	TGTGCCAGCAGTGAAGTCGCAGGGGACCTGTCGCCCCAGCATTTT	CASSEVAGDLSPQHF
.	11	TRBV7-8	.	TRBJ2-1	TGTGCCAGCAGCATGGACTTTGCTGAGTTCTTC	CASSMDFAEFF
few	15	TRBV6-2/TRBV6-3	.	TRBJ2-3	TGTGCCAGCAGTTTAGCGGTGGGGAGCACAGATACGCAGTATTTT	CASSLAVGSTDTQYF